This record covers a single T cell receptor beta chain. Its antigen is currently unknown. This CDR3 comprises 14 residues. Trimming pared 4 bases from V and 2 bases from J, leaving 9 bases between. The sample comes from a study of response to subunit inactivated influenza vaccine. General study findings and limits: Each seasonal flu vaccination may recruit only limited new T cells, authors suggested.

Using its own MiXCR run on the RT-PCR reads, TCRdb lists one record per CDR3 protein. The sample holds a few hundred thousand distinct CDR3 sequences, 12% seen once. This clonotype was obtained from a man aged 45-60 years who received an inactivated influenza vaccine. The specimen was non-naive T cells sorted from PBMCs, collected 14 days before vaccination. The chain has TRBV12-3 or TRBV12-4 and TRBJ1-3; no definite D call. This chain's CDR3 is CASSSLAPGNTIYF. The CDR3, as DNA: TGTGCCAGCAGTTCCCTGGCCCCTGGAAACACCATATATTTT.